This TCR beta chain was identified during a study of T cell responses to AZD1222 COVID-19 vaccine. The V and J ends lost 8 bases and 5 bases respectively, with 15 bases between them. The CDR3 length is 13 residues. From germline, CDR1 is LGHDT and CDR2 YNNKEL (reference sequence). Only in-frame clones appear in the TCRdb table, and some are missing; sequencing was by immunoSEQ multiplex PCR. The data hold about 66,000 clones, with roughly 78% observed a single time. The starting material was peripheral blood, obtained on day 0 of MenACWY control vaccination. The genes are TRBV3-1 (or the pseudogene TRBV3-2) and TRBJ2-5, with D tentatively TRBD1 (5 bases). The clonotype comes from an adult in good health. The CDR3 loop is CASQGQQRETQYF. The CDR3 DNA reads TGTGCCAGCCAGGGTCAGCAGCGTGAGACCCAGTACTTC.